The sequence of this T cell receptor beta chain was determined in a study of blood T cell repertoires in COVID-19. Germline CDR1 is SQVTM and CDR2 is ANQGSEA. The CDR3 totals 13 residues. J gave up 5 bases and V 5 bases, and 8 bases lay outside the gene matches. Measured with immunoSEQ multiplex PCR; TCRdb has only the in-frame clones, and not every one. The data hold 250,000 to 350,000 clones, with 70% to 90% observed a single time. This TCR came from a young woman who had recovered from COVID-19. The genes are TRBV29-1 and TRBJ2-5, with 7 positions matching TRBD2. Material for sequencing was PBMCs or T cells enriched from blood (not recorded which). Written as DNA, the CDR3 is TGCAGCGTTCGACCTAGCGGCCCGGAGACCCAGTACTTC. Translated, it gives CSVRPSGPETQYF.